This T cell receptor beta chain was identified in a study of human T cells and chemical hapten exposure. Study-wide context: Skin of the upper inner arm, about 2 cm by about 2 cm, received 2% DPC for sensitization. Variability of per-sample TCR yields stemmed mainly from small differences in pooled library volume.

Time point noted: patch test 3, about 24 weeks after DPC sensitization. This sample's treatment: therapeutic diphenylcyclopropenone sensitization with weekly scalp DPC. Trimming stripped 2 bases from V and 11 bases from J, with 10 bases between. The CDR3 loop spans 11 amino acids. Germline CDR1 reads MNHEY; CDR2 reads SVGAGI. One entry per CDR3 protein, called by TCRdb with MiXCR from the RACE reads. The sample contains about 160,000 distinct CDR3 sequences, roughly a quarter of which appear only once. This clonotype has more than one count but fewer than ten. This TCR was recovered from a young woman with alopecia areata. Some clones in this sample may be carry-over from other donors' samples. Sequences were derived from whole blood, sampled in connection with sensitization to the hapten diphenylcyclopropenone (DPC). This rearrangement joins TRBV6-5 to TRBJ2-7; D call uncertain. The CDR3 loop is CASSYMGLEYF. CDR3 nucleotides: TGTGCCAGCAGTTACATGGGGTTGGAGTACTTC.